What follows is one TCR beta chain and its context. The data originate from a study of preoperative IRX-2 immunotherapy in early breast cancer. The assay was immunoSEQ multiplex PCR, and TCRdb's table has in-frame clones only and misses some. The table records about 37,000 clones, approximately 85% of them present only once. Specified treatment: preoperative locoregional IRX-2 cytokine immunotherapy. Trimming pared 6 bases from V and 4 bases from J, leaving 19 bases between. The CDR3 is made up of 15 amino acids. The germline V gene has CDR1 SGHRS and CDR2 YFSETQ. The specimen comprised lymph node tissue, sampled after IRX-2 immunotherapy. The J gene is TRBJ1-2, the V gene TRBV5-1; D gene ambiguous. This sequence originates from a human donor with breast cancer. The CDR3 loop is CASNRAPLGVYGYTF. In DNA form, the CDR3 reads TGCGCCAGCAACCGGGCCCCTTTGGGAGTCTATGGCTACACCTTC.